The 32 T cell receptor beta chains reported below all come from one sample, sequenced in a study of STAT5B mutations in CD4+ large granular lymphocyte leukemia. TCRdb's table, derived via immunoSEQ multiplex PCR, lists solely in-frame clones and lacks some. There are about 40,000 clones in the sample; 84% occur only once, and 0.3% to 0.45% lies in the top ten. The sequenced sample consisted of CD4+ T cells from blood buffy coats. The receptors stem from a human donor in good health.

Points on this clone: The sample carries other DNA sequences with the same CDR3. This chain connects TRBV5-1 to TRBJ2-6; a weak D match, TRBD2 (7 bases). The germline V gene encodes CDR1 SGHRS and CDR2 YFSETQ. V lost 4 bases, J lost 2 bases, and 10 bases lay in between. This CDR3 region has 15 residues. The CDR3 bases are TGCGCCAGCAGCCTGGGGGGGCCTGGGGCCAACGTCCTGACTTTC. Its translation: CASSLGGPGANVLTF.

The chain is built from TRBV19 and TRBJ1-5; D not resolved. Germline V gene data show CDR1 as LNHDA and CDR2 as SQIVND (reference sequence). The CDR3 extends over 14 amino acids. V was clipped by 6 bases and J by 3 bases, with 12 bases between them. The CDR3, as DNA: TGTGCCAGTAGGGCTGGGGTTCTCAATCAGCCCCAGCATTTT. It encodes CASRAGVLNQPQHF.

V gene TRBV2 combines with J gene TRBJ1-2; 7 bases agree with TRBD1. The V and J ends lost 3 bases and 5 bases, in that order; junction bases with no gene match: 9. Germline lookup yields CDR1 SNHLY and CDR2 FYNNEI. The CDR3 extends over 15 amino acids. The CDR3 here is CASSDLGQPLYGYTF. The CDR3 DNA reads as TGTGCCAGCAGTGATTTGGGACAGCCGTTGTATGGCTACACCTTC.

The V gene is TRBV15, the J gene TRBJ2-7; D remains unclear. The germline CDR1 and CDR2 sequences are LNHNV and YYDKDF (reference sequence). The CDR3 length is 13 residues. Deletions cut 0 bases from V and 4 bases from J, with 7 bases between. CDR3 DNA: TGTGCCACCAGCAGAGACCCTTTGTACGAGCAGTACTTC. Translated: CATSRDPLYEQYF.

The V gene is TRBV7-8, the J gene TRBJ2-5, with 7 bases aligning to TRBD2. The DNA end is more similar to TRBJ2-7, so the J call may be wrong. Looked up from germline, CDR1 is SGHVS and CDR2 is FQNEAQ. The CDR3 extends over 12 amino acids. CDR3 residues: CASNFGGYEQYF. The CDR3 coding sequence is TGTGCCAGCAATTTCGGGGGGTACGAGCAGTACTTC.

V gene TRBV6-5 combines with J gene TRBJ1-1; perhaps TRBD1 as D (6 bases). CDR1 and CDR2 from the germline V gene are MNHEY and SVGAGI. This CDR3 is built from 14 residues. V lost 2 bases and J 6 bases, leaving 13 bases between the germline ends. CDR3 loop: CASSYEQGISEAFF. CDR3 bases: TGTGCCAGCAGTTACGAACAGGGTATTTCTGAAGCTTTCTTT.

The rearrangement uses TRBV9 and TRBJ2-3; D call uncertain. The CDR3 spans 12 residues. V lost 2 bases to trimming and J lost 6 bases, with 7 bases between them. Germline loops: CDR1 SGDLS, CDR2 YYNGEE. Here the CDR3 reads CASSVADDTQYF. CDR3 DNA sequence: TGTGCCAGCAGCGTGGCGGATGATACGCAGTATTTT.

This clone showed up just once. This chain uses TRBV18 with TRBJ1-5, with no clear D. Trimming cost V 3 bases and J 7 bases, with 13 bases left between them. CDR1 is KGHSH and CDR2 is LQKENI in the germline V gene. The CDR3 has 14 amino acids. CDR3 residues: CASSPGPSSQPQHF. The CDR3 DNA is TGTGCCAGCTCACCGGGTCCCTCATCCCAGCCCCAGCATTTT.

V gene TRBV28 combines with J gene TRBJ1-5; D is unresolved. From germline, CDR1 is MDHEN and CDR2 SYDVKM. Trimming shortened V by 5 bases and J by 4 bases, and 12 bases separated the two germline ends. The CDR3 has 14 amino acids. The CDR3 here is CASSLGSLNQPQHF. The CDR3 region has the DNA TGTGCCAGCAGTCTCGGCAGTCTAAATCAGCCCCAGCATTTT.

This clone came up once. This sequence joins TRBV19 and TRBJ2-7; a weak D match, TRBD2 (6 bases). This CDR3 has 13 residues. Germline lookup yields CDR1 LNHDA and CDR2 SQIVND (reference sequence). Trimming took off 6 bases at V and 6 bases at J, with 15 bases between the two ends. In DNA form, the CDR3 reads TGTGCCAGTAGCAGCTATACTAGCCGCGAGCAGTACTTC. This codes for CASSSYTSREQYF. Variable domain in full (rest from reference TRBV19 and TRBJ2-7): DGGITQSPKYLFRKEGQNVTLSCEQNLNHDAMYWYRQDPGQGLRLIYYSQIVNDFQKGDIAEGYSVSREKKESFPLTVTSAQKNPTAFYLCASSSYTSREQYFGPGTRLTVT.

Written as DNA, the CDR3 is TGTGCCAGCAGCTTAGGGTTGGGAGGCGAAAAACTGTTTTTT. It translates to CASSLGLGGEKLFF. The rearrangement uses TRBV11-2 and TRBJ1-4; no clear D. The germline V gene has CDR1 SGHAT and CDR2 FQNNGV. Trimming removed 1 base from V and 8 bases from J, with 11 bases in between. The CDR3 sequence is 14 residues long.

The gene calls are TRBV7-2 and TRBJ2-7; no definite D call. The V and J ends lost 1 base and 1 base respectively, with 11 bases between them. This CDR3 is built from 15 residues. CDR1 and CDR2 (germline): SGHTA, FQGNSA. In nucleotides, the CDR3 is TGTGCCAGCAGCTTAGGGCCTAACCCTTCCTACGAGCAGTACTTC. Translating gives CASSLGPNPSYEQYF. Drawing the rest from reference TRBV7-2 and TRBJ2-7, the complete variable domain is GAGVSQSPSNKVTEKGKDVELRCDPISGHTALYWYRQSLGQGLEFLIYFQGNSAPDKSGLPSDRFSAERTGGSVSTLTIQRTQQEDSAVYLCASSLGPNPSYEQYFGPGTRLTVT.

In the case of this clone: The same CDR3 also results from other DNA sequences found in this sample. The chain uses TRBV9 and TRBJ2-1, with no clear D. Per the germline V gene, CDR1 is SGDLS and CDR2 is YYNGEE. The V gene lost 2 bases and the J gene lost 0 bases, with 9 bases spanning the gap. The CDR3 sequence is 15 residues long. The CDR3 DNA sequence: TGTGCCAGCAGCGTCGACCCCAGCTCCTACAATGAGCAGTTCTTC. Protein product: CASSVDPSSYNEQFF.

The chain recombines TRBV7-9 with TRBJ1-1; 8 bases are shared with TRBD1. Germline lookup yields CDR1 SEHNR and CDR2 FQNEAQ (reference sequence). This CDR3 has 13 residues. After removal of 5 bases from V and 3 bases from J, the junction contained 2 bases not matched to a gene. The CDR3 spells CASSVQGDTEAFF. The CDR3 DNA follows: TGTGCCAGCAGCGTACAGGGGGACACTGAAGCTTTCTTT.

This clone was recorded only once. V is TRBV6-5 and J is TRBJ1-2; D is unresolved. The CDR3 covers 15 residues. V lost 0 bases and J 1 base, leaving 9 bases between the germline ends. Germline assignment: CDR1 MNHEY and CDR2 SVGAGI. The CDR3 region has the DNA TGTGCCAGCAGTTACTCGACCTCGGATAACTATGGCTACACCTTC. It codes for CASSYSTSDNYGYTF.

The chain has TRBV6-6 and TRBJ2-5; TRBD2 is a possible D gene (6 bases). Per germline, CDR1 MNHNY and CDR2 SVGAGI (reference sequence). This CDR3 has 13 residues. Trimming cost V 4 bases and J 5 bases, with 11 bases left between them. The CDR3 nucleotides are TGTGCCAGCAGTTCGACTAGTCAGGAGACCCAGTACTTC. It is translated as CASSSTSQETQYF.

The chain joins TRBV7-2 to TRBJ1-2; 8 nucleotides line up with TRBD1. Germline V gene data show CDR1 as SGHTA and CDR2 as FQGNSA. This CDR3 has 16 residues. V shed 1 base, J shed 1 base, and the junction held 5 bases outside the gene matches. The CDR3 sequence: CASSLVGTGLNYGYTF. For the CDR3, the DNA is TGTGCCAGCAGCTTAGTAGGGACAGGCCTTAACTATGGCTACACCTTC.

J is TRBJ1-5 and V is TRBV30; D is ambiguous. V was cut by 0 bases and J by 6 bases, with 6 bases left in between. The CDR3 extends over 12 amino acids. Per the germline V gene, CDR1 is GTSNPN and CDR2 is SVGIG (reference sequence). The CDR3 DNA reads TGTGCCTGGAGTGTGTCGAGTCAGCCCCAGCATTTT. Encoded protein: CAWSVSSQPQHF.

V is TRBV15 and J is TRBJ1-5; TRBD1 matches 7 bases. Trimming at V came to 4 bases and at J to 3 bases, leaving 6 bases not matched to a gene. CDR1 is LNHNV, CDR2 YYDKDF, per germline (reference sequence). This CDR3 region has 15 residues. DNA for the CDR3: TGTGCCACCAGCACCCGACAGGGAGACAATCAGCCCCAGCATTTT. Residues: CATSTRQGDNQPQHF.

J is TRBJ2-3 and V is TRBV5-6, with 8 bases that match TRBD1. Losses at the gene ends were 4 bases for V and 4 bases for J; bases not matched to a gene: 8. Per the germline V gene, CDR1 is SGHDT and CDR2 is YYEEEE. The CDR3 loop spans 15 amino acids. In nucleotides, the CDR3 is TGTGCCAGCAGCCGACAGGGGCTCGGCGCAGATACGCAGTATTTT. Protein: CASSRQGLGADTQYF.

The rearrangement uses TRBV7-8 and TRBJ1-4; D unresolved. The length of the CDR3 is 14 residues. Germline V gene lookup returns CDR1 SGHVS and CDR2 FQNEAQ. V gave up 1 base and J gave up 3 bases, with 6 bases separating them. The CDR3: CASSLGTANEKLFF. The CDR3 bases are TGTGCCAGCAGCTTAGGAACAGCTAATGAAAAACTGTTTTTT. The entire variable domain, with the rest obtained from reference TRBV7-8 and TRBJ1-4, is as follows: GAGVSQSPRYKVAKRGQDVALRCDPISGHVSLFWYQQALGQGPEFLTYFQNEAQLDKSGLPSDRFFAERPEGSVSTLKIQRTQQEDSAVYLCASSLGTANEKLFFGSGTQLSVL.

The gene calls are TRBV18 and TRBJ1-5; the D is unclear. From germline, CDR1 is KGHSH and CDR2 LQKENI. V was pared by 3 bases and J by 3 bases, with 12 bases between. The CDR3 length is 15 residues. The CDR3 loop reads CASSPTRASNQPQHF. The CDR3 DNA reads TGTGCCAGCTCACCGACTCGGGCATCCAATCAGCCCCAGCATTTT. Based on the CDR3 plus reference TRBV18 and TRBJ1-5, the full variable domain is NAGVMQNPRHLVRRRGQEARLRCSPMKGHSHVYWYRQLPEEGLKFMVYLQKENIIDESGMPKERFSAEFPKEGPSILRIQQVVRGDSAAYFCASSPTRASNQPQHFGDGTRLSIL.

This clone was detected only once. The J gene is TRBJ1-5, the V gene TRBV5-6; 7 nucleotides align to TRBD1. Trimming cost V 4 bases and J 4 bases; bases outside gene matches: 11. Germline-derived CDR1 and CDR2 are SGHDT and YYEEEE. CDR3 length equals 16 residues. The CDR3 here is CASSPGGRGSNQPQHF. CDR3 DNA sequence: TGTGCCAGCAGCCCAGGGGGACGCGGGAGTAATCAGCCCCAGCATTTT.

The chain joins TRBV6-1 to TRBJ1-5; D gene ambiguous. The germline CDR1 and CDR2 sequences are MNHNS and SASEGT. The CDR3 is made up of 15 amino acids. Deletions cut 4 bases from V and 2 bases from J, with 12 bases between. CDR3 coding DNA: TGTGCCAGCAGTGGATTACAGCCCCGCAATCAGCCCCAGCATTTT. This translates into CASSGLQPRNQPQHF.

The DNA for the CDR3 is TGTGCCAGTAGTGGGACAGTGAACACTGAAGCTTTCTTT. Amino acid sequence: CASSGTVNTEAFF. V gene TRBV19 combines with J gene TRBJ1-1, with 7 bases matching TRBD1. The CDR3 is 13 residues long. Germline CDR1 is LNHDA and CDR2 is SQIVND (reference sequence). Unmatched junction bases numbered 0, after V lost 5 bases and J lost 0 bases. The variable domain in full, with the rest retrieved from reference TRBV19 and TRBJ1-1, is DGGITQSPKYLFRKEGQNVTLSCEQNLNHDAMYWYRQDPGQGLRLIYYSQIVNDFQKGDIAEGYSVSREKKESFPLTVTSAQKNPTAFYLCASSGTVNTEAFFGQGTRLTVV.

The chain links TRBV6-1 to TRBJ1-2; 9 nucleotides align to TRBD1. CDR1 and CDR2 from the germline V gene are MNHNS and SASEGT. With 2 bases clipped from V and 6 bases from J, the junction kept 16 bases outside the gene matches. The CDR3 has 18 residues. The CDR3 bases are TGTGCCAGCAGTGAATCCCGAATTACAGGGGGCGCATTGGATGGCTACACCTTC. It translates to CASSESRITGGALDGYTF.

The chain joins TRBV6-6 to TRBJ2-7; D possibly matches TRBD1 or TRBD2 (5 bases each). Per the germline V gene, CDR1 is MNHNY and CDR2 is SVGAGI (reference sequence). CDR3 length equals 13 residues. Trimming cost V 10 bases and J 2 bases, with 15 bases left between them. The CDR3 here is CATRVGVTYEQYF. In DNA form, the CDR3 reads TGTGCCACCAGGGTGGGGGTAACCTACGAGCAGTACTTC.

The chain has TRBV29-1 and TRBJ2-7, with 8 bases aligning to TRBD1. V lost 6 bases to trimming and J lost 1 base; unmatched junction nucleotides: 2. The CDR3 is 12 residues long. Germline V gives CDR1 SQVTM, CDR2 ANQGSEA. DNA of the CDR3: TGCAGCGTGACAGGGGCTTCCTACGAGCAGTACTTC. It encodes CSVTGASYEQYF.

The chain combines TRBV5-6 with TRBJ1-5; D is unclear. Germline V gene sequence: CDR1 SGHDT, CDR2 YYEEEE. Trimming pared 4 bases from V and 0 bases from J, leaving 8 bases between. This CDR3 comprises 14 residues. The CDR3 sequence: CASSRVDSNQPQHF. The DNA of the CDR3 is TGTGCCAGCAGCAGGGTTGATAGCAATCAGCCCCAGCATTTT. The full variable domain, its missing parts supplied by reference TRBV5-6 and TRBJ1-5, is DAGVTQSPTHLIKTRGQQVTLRCSPKSGHDTVSWYQQALGQGPQFIFQYYEEEERQRGNFPDRFSGHQFPNYSSELNVNALLLGDSALYLCASSRVDSNQPQHFGDGTRLSIL.

The V call is TRBV18, the J call TRBJ2-7; D is uncertain. The germline CDR1 and CDR2 sequences are KGHSH and LQKENI. The V gene lost 2 bases and the J gene lost 0 bases, with 2 bases spanning the gap. The CDR3 runs to 12 residues. CDR3 loop: CASSPGSYEQYF. For the CDR3, the DNA is TGTGCCAGCTCACCAGGCTCCTACGAGCAGTACTTC.

The chain couples TRBV7-2 to TRBJ1-2; D uncertain. The germline V gene has CDR1 SGHTA and CDR2 FQGNSA. The CDR3 spans 13 residues. Trimming left V 1 base short and J 4 bases short, with 7 bases between. The DNA for the CDR3 is TGTGCCAGCAGCTTAGGGAGGAGCTATGGCTACACCTTC. It codes for CASSLGRSYGYTF.

The CDR3 here is CAWNGGGGYNEQFF. The CDR3 bases are TGTGCCTGGAACGGCGGGGGGGGCTACAATGAGCAGTTCTTC. The chain combines TRBV30 with TRBJ2-1, with 9 bases fitting TRBD2. Germline V gene lookup returns CDR1 GTSNPN and CDR2 SVGIG (reference sequence). Trimming removed 4 bases from V and 3 bases from J; junction bases left unmatched: 4. The CDR3 has 14 amino acids. The variable domain in full, with the rest retrieved from reference TRBV30 and TRBJ2-1, is SQTIHQWPATLVQPVGSPLSLECTVEGTSNPNLYWYRQAAGRGLQLLFYSVGIGQISSEVPQNLSASRPQDRQFILSSKKLLLSDSGFYLCAWNGGGGYNEQFFGPGTRLTVL.